This entry is about one TCR beta chain. Trimming removed 5 bases at V and 5 bases at J, with 21 bases between. This CDR3 spans 17 amino acids. Germline CDR1 reads SGHTA; CDR2 reads FQGNSA. This sample is part of a study of control samples from healthy donors and cancer patients. The assay was immunoSEQ multiplex PCR, and TCRdb's table has in-frame clones only and misses some. The sample carries more than 65,000 clones, roughly 90% recorded once. This chain uses TRBV7-2 with TRBJ1-4, with D perhaps matching TRBD1 (5 bases). The sample taken for sequencing was PBMCs. The receptor was derived from a woman in her sixties or seventies with head and neck cancer. This CDR3 is CASSTSLYRSGNEKLFF. In DNA form, the CDR3 reads TGTGCCAGCAGCACTAGCCTCTACAGGAGCGGGAATGAAAAACTGTTTTTT.